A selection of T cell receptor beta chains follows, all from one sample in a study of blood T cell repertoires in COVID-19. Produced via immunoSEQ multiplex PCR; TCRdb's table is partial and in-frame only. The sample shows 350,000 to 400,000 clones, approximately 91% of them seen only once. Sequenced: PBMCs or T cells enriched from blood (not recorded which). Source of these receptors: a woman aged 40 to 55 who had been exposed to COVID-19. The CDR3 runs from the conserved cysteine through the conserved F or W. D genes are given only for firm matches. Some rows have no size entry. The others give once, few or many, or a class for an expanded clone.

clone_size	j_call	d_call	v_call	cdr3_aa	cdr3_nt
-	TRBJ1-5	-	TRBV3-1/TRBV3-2	CASSQEGQNQPQHF	TGTGCCAGCAGCCAAGAAGGACAAAATCAGCCCCAGCATTTT
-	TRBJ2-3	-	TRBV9	CASSVPIRGGDTDTQYF	TGTGCCAGCAGCGTACCCATTCGAGGGGGGGACACAGATACGCAGTATTTT
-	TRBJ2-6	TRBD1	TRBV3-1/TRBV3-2	CASSQDLGTGGSGANVLTF	TGTGCCAGCAGCCAAGATCTCGGGACAGGGGGTTCTGGGGCCAACGTCCTGACTTTC
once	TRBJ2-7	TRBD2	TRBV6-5	CASNSGTSGFYEQYF	TGTGCCAGCAACTCCGGGACTAGCGGATTTTACGAGCAGTACTTC
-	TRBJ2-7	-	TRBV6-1	CASSEKGPTYEQYF	TGTGCCAGCAGTGAAAAGGGGCCAACCTACGAGCAGTACTTC
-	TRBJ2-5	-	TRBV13	CASSLGTDGSQYF	TGTGCCAGCAGCTTAGGAACAGACGGCTCCCAGTACTTC
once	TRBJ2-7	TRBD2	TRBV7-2	CASSSRTSGTYEQYF	TGTGCCAGCAGCTCCCGGACTAGCGGAACCTACGAGCAGTACTTC
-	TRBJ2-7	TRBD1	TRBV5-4	CASSTRQGKSYEQYF	TGTGCCAGCAGCACAAGACAGGGAAAGAGCTACGAGCAGTACTTC
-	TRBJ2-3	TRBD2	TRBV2	CASSETSGVTDTQYF	TGTGCCAGCAGCGAGACTAGCGGAGTCACAGATACGCAGTATTTT
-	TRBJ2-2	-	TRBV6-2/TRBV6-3	CASSYRQGNTGELFF	TGTGCCAGCAGTTACAGGCAGGGAAACACCGGGGAGCTGTTTTTT
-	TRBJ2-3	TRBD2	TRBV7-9	CASSLDGGAPDTQYF	TGTGCCAGCAGCTTAGACGGGGGGGCCCCAGATACGCAGTATTTT
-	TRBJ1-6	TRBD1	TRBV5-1	CASSLDPTGLGSPLHF	TGCGCCAGCAGCTTGGACCCGACAGGGTTAGGATCACCCCTCCACTTT
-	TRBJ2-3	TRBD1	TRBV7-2	CASSRDRGTDTQYF	TGTGCCAGCAGCCGCGACAGGGGGACAGATACGCAGTATTTT
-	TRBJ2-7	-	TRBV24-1	CATSDPSSYEQYF	TGTGCCACCAGTGACCCCAGCTCCTACGAGCAGTACTTC
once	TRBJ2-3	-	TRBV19	CASSIAGDIRNTQYF	TGTGCCAGTAGTATAGCGGGAGACATCAGAAATACGCAGTATTTT
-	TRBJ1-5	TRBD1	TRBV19	CASSIGTGGKEPQHF	TGTGCCAGTAGTATAGGGACAGGAGGAAAGGAGCCCCAGCATTTT
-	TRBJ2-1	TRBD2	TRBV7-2	CASSFSSVSSGSRNEQFF	TGTGCCAGCAGCTTTTCCAGTGTCTCTAGCGGGAGTAGGAATGAGCAGTTCTTC
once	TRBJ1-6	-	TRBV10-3	CAIRNRAGDSPLHF	TGTGCCATCAGGAACAGGGCGGGTGATTCACCCCTCCACTTT
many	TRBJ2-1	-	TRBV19	CAIRSGNGDEQFF	TGTGCCATCCGATCAGGGAATGGGGATGAGCAGTTCTTC
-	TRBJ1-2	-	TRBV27	CASSPQGLDGYTF	TGTGCCAGCAGTCCACAGGGCTTGGATGGCTACACCTTC
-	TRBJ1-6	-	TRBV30	CAWSQVSPLHF	TGTGCCTGGTCTCAGGTTTCACCCCTCCACTTT
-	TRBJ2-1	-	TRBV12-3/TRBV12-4	CASSPWTGNEQFF	TGTGCCAGCAGTCCGTGGACGGGGAATGAGCAGTTCTTC
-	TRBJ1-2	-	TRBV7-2	CASSLVSGSLYGYTF	TGTGCCAGCAGCTTAGTATCGGGGTCCCTATATGGCTACACCTTC
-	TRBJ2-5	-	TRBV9	CASSVGQRETQYF	TGTGCCAGCAGCGTAGGCCAGAGGGAGACCCAGTACTTC
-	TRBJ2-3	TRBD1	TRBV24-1	CATSDFRTGTDTQYF	TGTGCCACCAGTGATTTCAGGACAGGAACAGATACGCAGTATTTT
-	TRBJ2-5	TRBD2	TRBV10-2	CASRSGRLQETQYF	TGCGCCAGCCGTAGCGGGAGGCTCCAAGAGACCCAGTACTTC
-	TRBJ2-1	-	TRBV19	CASSLSSSPPYNEQFF	TGTGCCAGTAGCCTCTCTAGCTCCCCCCCCTACAATGAGCAGTTCTTC
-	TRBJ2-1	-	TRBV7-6	CASSLDATAAHEQFF	TGTGCCAGCAGCTTAGACGCCACAGCAGCCCATGAGCAGTTCTTC
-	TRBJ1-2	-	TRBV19	CASSISPANYGYTF	TGTGCCAGTAGTATTTCACCAGCTAACTATGGCTACACCTTC
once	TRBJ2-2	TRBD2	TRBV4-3	CASSHRWGEGGELFF	TGCGCCAGCAGCCATCGTTGGGGGGAGGGCGGGGAGCTGTTTTTT
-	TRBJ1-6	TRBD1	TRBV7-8	CASSWDRDRDGRNSPLHF	TGTGCCAGCAGCTGGGATCGGGACAGGGATGGACGAAATTCACCCCTCCACTTT
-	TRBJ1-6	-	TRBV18	CASSHGQPNSPLHF	TGTGCCAGCTCACACGGACAGCCTAATTCACCCCTCCACTTT
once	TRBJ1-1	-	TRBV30	CAWSVRHRANTEAFF	TGTGCCTGGAGTGTACGTCACAGGGCGAACACTGAAGCTTTCTTT
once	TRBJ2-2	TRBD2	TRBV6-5	CATSRVAGETGELFF	TGTGCCACCTCCCGGGTAGCGGGGGAGACCGGGGAGCTGTTTTTT
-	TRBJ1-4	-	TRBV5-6	CASSLTQGSTNEKLFF	TGTGCCAGCAGCTTGACCCAGGGTTCCACTAATGAAAAACTGTTTTTT
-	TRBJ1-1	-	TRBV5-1	CASSPTGANTEAFF	TGCGCCAGCAGCCCAACAGGAGCGAACACTGAAGCTTTCTTT
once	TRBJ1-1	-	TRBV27	CASSFGQGLTEAFF	TGTGCCAGCAGTTTCGGCCAGGGACTCACTGAAGCTTTCTTT
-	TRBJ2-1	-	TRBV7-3	CASSFRRGTYNEQFF	TGTGCCAGCAGCTTTAGAAGGGGGACCTACAATGAGCAGTTCTTC
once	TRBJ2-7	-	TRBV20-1	CSARVGRGQYF	TGCAGTGCTAGAGTTGGGCGGGGGCAGTACTTC
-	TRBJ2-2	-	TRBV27	CASSLSLLSGELFF	TGTGCCAGCAGTTTATCGTTGCTGAGCGGGGAGCTGTTTTTT
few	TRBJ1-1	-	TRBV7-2	CASSPRGALGEAFF	TGTGCCAGCAGCCCCCGGGGGGCTCTGGGAGAAGCTTTCTTT
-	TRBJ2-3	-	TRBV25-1	CASNLGGTDTQYF	TGTGCCAGCAACCTTGGGGGGACAGATACGCAGTATTTT
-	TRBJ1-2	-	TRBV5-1	CASLSSAGGRDYTF	TGCGCCAGTCTCTCCTCGGCCGGGGGGCGCGACTACACCTTC
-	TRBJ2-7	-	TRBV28	CASSLASLPQGYEQYF	TGTGCCAGCAGTTTAGCCAGTCTACCCCAGGGCTACGAGCAGTACTTC
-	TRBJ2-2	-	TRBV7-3	CASSPSTGELFF	TGTGCCAGCAGCCCCTCCACCGGGGAGCTGTTTTTT
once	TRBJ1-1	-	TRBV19	CASSISPGMNTEAFF	TGTGCCAGTAGTATATCGCCAGGGATGAACACTGAAGCTTTCTTT
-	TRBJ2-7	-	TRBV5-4	CASSPGVGAYEQYF	TGTGCCAGCAGCCCGGGGGTCGGGGCATACGAGCAGTACTTC
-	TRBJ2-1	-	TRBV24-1	CATSEAVDEQFF	TGTGCCACCAGTGAGGCTGTGGATGAGCAGTTCTTC
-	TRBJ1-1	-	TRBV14	CASSQYVTEAFF	TGTGCCAGCAGCCAATATGTCACTGAAGCTTTCTTT
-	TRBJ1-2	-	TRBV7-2	CASSLSLGSRGNGYTF	TGTGCCAGCAGCTTAAGCCTGGGGTCCAGGGGAAATGGCTACACCTTC
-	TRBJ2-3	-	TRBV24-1	CATSDLGMDGGDTQYF	TGTGCCACCAGTGATTTGGGTATGGACGGGGGAGATACGCAGTATTTT
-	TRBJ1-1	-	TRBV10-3	CAISESASGANTEAFF	TGTGCCATCAGTGAGTCAGCCAGCGGGGCGAACACTGAAGCTTTCTTT
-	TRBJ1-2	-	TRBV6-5	CASSYTGLSGYTF	TGTGCCAGCAGTTATACAGGGTTAAGTGGCTACACCTTC
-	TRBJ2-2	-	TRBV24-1	CATSGRGANTGELFF	TGTGCCACCAGTGGACGGGGGGCAAACACCGGGGAGCTGTTTTTT
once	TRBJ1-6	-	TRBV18	CASSPIDSYNSPLHF	TGTGCCAGCTCACCCATAGACAGTTATAATTCACCCCTCCACTTT
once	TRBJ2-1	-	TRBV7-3	CASSLGTGVVDEQFF	TGTGCCAGCAGCTTAGGGACTGGAGTCGTAGATGAGCAGTTCTTC
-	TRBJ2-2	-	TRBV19	CASSIPTGVWTGELFF	TGTGCCAGTAGTATCCCAACGGGGGTGTGGACCGGGGAGCTGTTTTTT
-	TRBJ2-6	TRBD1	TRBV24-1	CATSEGQGIPGANVLTF	TGTGCCACCAGTGAGGGACAGGGTATCCCTGGGGCCAACGTCCTGACTTTC